A single sample gave rise to the 20 T cell receptor beta chains below, sequenced in a study of OX40 agonist ivuxolimab in advanced cancers. Library preparation used the immunoSEQ multiplex PCR assay. TCRdb took over this immuneACCESS table, retaining in-frame rearrangements with V and J assigned. Such tables are incomplete; in checked studies, under half of the missing clones stem from an unresolved V gene, and the remainder is unexplained. In this sample the table shows more than 75,000 clones, 88% of which occur a single time. The ten largest clones represent about 0.8% of the sample. The input for sequencing was CD4+ or CD8+ T cells sorted from blood, taken in a trial of the OX40 agonist ivuxolimab. Every receptor here comes from an adult with an advanced solid tumor such as melanoma, head and neck, liver or kidney cancer.

The J gene is TRBJ1-5, the V gene TRBV30, with unresolved D. V lost 4 bases to trimming and J lost 2 bases, with 6 bases between them. The CDR3 totals 12 residues. The V gene's germline CDR1 is GTSNPN and CDR2 SVGIG (reference sequence). CDR3 nucleotide sequence: TGTGCCTGGACTCTGGGCAATCAGCCCCAGCATTTT. Protein sequence: CAWTLGNQPQHF.

The genes are TRBV28 and TRBJ1-5; no reliable D call. The germline V gene has CDR1 MDHEN and CDR2 SYDVKM. The length of the CDR3 is 15 residues. Between the trimmed V and J ends, which lost 2 bases and 0 bases, there was a span of 8 bases. For the CDR3, the DNA is TGTGCCAGCAGTTTACTGCGGGGTAGCAATCAGCCCCAGCATTTT. This sequence encodes CASSLLRGSNQPQHF.

This clone was recorded once. This rearrangement joins TRBV7-2 to TRBJ1-1; D remains unclear. Trimming took 2 bases from V and 5 from J, leaving 6 bases between them. Germline V lookup: CDR1 SGHTA, CDR2 FQGNSA. The CDR3 consists of 12 residues. In DNA form, the CDR3 reads TGTGCCAGCAGCTTAATGGGAACTGAAGCTTTCTTT. It translates to CASSLMGTEAFF.

V and J are TRBV29-1 and TRBJ2-3; maybe TRBD1 (6 bases). The CDR3 runs to 14 residues. Germline CDR1 SQVTM, CDR2 ANQGSEA. The V gene lost 0 bases and the J gene lost 4 bases, with 11 bases spanning the gap. This CDR3 reads CSVEEGRGPDTQYF. The CDR3 DNA reads as TGCAGCGTTGAAGAGGGCAGGGGCCCAGATACGCAGTATTTT.

This rearrangement joins TRBV5-6 to TRBJ2-1; perhaps TRBD1 as D (5 bases). Germline V gene lookup returns CDR1 SGHDT and CDR2 YYEEEE. Trimming removed 6 bases from V and 9 bases from J, with 13 bases in between. The CDR3 is made up of 12 amino acids. For the CDR3, the DNA is TGTGCCAGCACAAGGGGAACGGTTGAGCAGTTCTTC. Protein product: CASTRGTVEQFF.

The chain carries TRBV7-8 and TRBJ2-7, with D unresolved. Germline CDR1 SGHVS, CDR2 FQNEAQ. Trimming removed 2 bases at V and 0 bases at J, with 11 bases between. CDR3 length: 15 amino acids. The CDR3: CASSLNVGDSYEQYF. The CDR3 DNA is TGTGCCAGCAGCTTAAACGTCGGAGACTCCTACGAGCAGTACTTC.

J is TRBJ2-2 and V is TRBV18, with TRBD2 as a possible D gene (5 bases). This CDR3 has 13 amino acids. CDR1 is KGHSH and CDR2 is LQKENI in the germline V gene. V lost 3 bases and J lost 9, with 11 bases in between. CDR3 coding DNA: TGTGCCAGCTCACCGAGCGGAGACAGGGAGCTGTTTTTT. Its protein product is CASSPSGDRELFF.

The CDR3 bases are TGTGCCAGCAGTTACTCCCTCTGGACAGGGTCTTTCTTT. Its protein is CASSYSLWTGSFF. V usage is TRBV6-6 and J usage is TRBJ1-1; 8 bases are a match to TRBD1. Germline values: CDR1 MNHNY, CDR2 SVGAGI (reference sequence). The CDR3 runs 13 residues. J was trimmed by 12 bases and V by 0 bases; bases with no gene match: 6.

The gene calls are TRBV27 and TRBJ2-3; 8 nucleotides agree with TRBD2. Trimming removed 5 bases from V and 5 bases from J; junction bases left unmatched: 9. The germline V gene encodes CDR1 MNHEY and CDR2 SMNVEV (reference sequence). The CDR3 sequence is 15 residues long. CDR3 bases: TGTGCCAGCAGTGGGCGCGGTAGCGGGAAAGATACGCAGTATTTT. It yields the protein CASSGRGSGKDTQYF.

This chain uses TRBV6-5 with TRBJ1-2; 8 nucleotides match TRBD1. CDR1 is MNHEY, CDR2 SVGAGI, per germline. This CDR3 is built from 14 residues. V gave up 7 bases and J gave up 2 bases; unmatched junction bases: 6. The DNA for the CDR3 is TGTGCCAGCACCCCGGGACAGGCAAACTATGGCTACACCTTC. It yields the protein CASTPGQANYGYTF.

The chain is built from TRBV20-1 and TRBJ1-2; TRBD1 might be the D (5 bases). The CDR3 extends over 11 amino acids. CDR1 and CDR2 (germline): DFQATT, SNEGSKA (reference sequence). The ends were cut back, 1 base at V and 6 bases at J, with 6 bases in the middle. The DNA for the CDR3 is TGCAGTGCTAGAGGGGGCGATGGCTACACCTTC. Residues: CSARGGDGYTF.

The chain carries TRBV19 and TRBJ2-2, with TRBD1 matching 7 bases. The CDR3 length is 13 residues. V trimming: 3 bases; J trimming: 5 bases; junction bases outside the gene matches: 0. The germline CDR1 and CDR2 sequences are LNHDA and SQIVND (reference sequence). For the CDR3, the DNA is TGTGCCAGTAGTATCAGGGGGACCGGGGAGCTGTTTTTT. This translates into CASSIRGTGELFF.

This clone is medium-sized (0.01 to 0.1%) in the sample. This chain joins TRBV7-2 and TRBJ1-5, with 8 bases lining up with TRBD1. The CDR3 covers 16 residues. Germline CDR1 and CDR2: SGHTA and FQGNSA. Trimming removed 2 bases from V and 3 bases from J; junction bases left unmatched: 6. CDR3 loop: CASSLSGTGINQPQHF. Written as DNA, the CDR3 is TGTGCCAGCAGCTTAAGTGGGACAGGAATCAATCAGCCCCAGCATTTT.

The V gene is TRBV19, the J gene TRBJ1-6; no clear D gene. This CDR3 comprises 16 residues. V dropped 1 base and J dropped 0 bases, with 7 bases sitting between them. The germline V gene has CDR1 LNHDA and CDR2 SQIVND (reference sequence). DNA of the CDR3: TGTGCCAGTAGTATAGCGGCGAGCTCCTATAATTCACCCCTCCACTTT. This codes for CASSIAASSYNSPLHF.

This clone was counted once. The V call is TRBV7-2, the J call TRBJ1-1, with D hard to call. The V end was cut by 7 bases, the J end by 4 bases, with 10 bases between. Germline values: CDR1 SGHTA, CDR2 FQGNSA. This CDR3 is built from 12 residues. In DNA, the CDR3 is TGTGCCAGCACCTTCACGCGCACTGAAGCTTTCTTT. Protein sequence: CASTFTRTEAFF.

This clone turned up a few times. This chain connects TRBV10-3 to TRBJ1-6; D is uncertain. Trimming left V 3 bases short and J 4 bases short, with 13 bases between. Germline V CDR1 and CDR2: ENHRY, SYGVKD. This CDR3 spans 16 amino acids. DNA for the CDR3: TGTGCCATCAGTGATTCCGGGATTTTATATAATTCACCCCTCCACTTT. Its protein product is CAISDSGILYNSPLHF.

The chain combines TRBV27 with TRBJ2-7; no clear D gene. Germline V gene sequence: CDR1 MNHEY, CDR2 SMNVEV (reference sequence). There are 15 residues in the CDR3. Trimming removed 0 bases at V and 2 bases at J, with 11 bases between. The CDR3 loop reads CASSLSPVGAYEQYF. The DNA for the CDR3 is TGTGCCAGCAGTTTATCCCCGGTTGGGGCCTACGAGCAGTACTTC.

The chain links TRBV5-4 to TRBJ1-1; a weak D match, TRBD1 (6 bases). The V gene's germline CDR1 is SGHNT and CDR2 YYREEE (reference sequence). The length of the CDR3 is 14 residues. V lost 0 bases and J lost 4, with 10 bases in between. The CDR3 here is CASSLEQGGTEAFF. CDR3 bases: TGTGCCAGCAGCTTGGAACAGGGTGGCACTGAAGCTTTCTTT.

The chain carries TRBV6-5 and TRBJ1-2; 11 positions agree with TRBD1. V shed 2 bases, J shed 4 bases, and the junction held 6 bases outside the gene matches. CDR3 length equals 16 residues. The germline V gene has CDR1 MNHEY and CDR2 SVGAGI. The CDR3 region has the DNA TGTGCCAGCAGTTACCTGAGGACAGGGGGCAGCTATGGCTACACCTTC. Amino acids: CASSYLRTGGSYGYTF.

The chain carries TRBV30 and TRBJ1-2, with D perhaps matching TRBD1 (6 bases). The V end was cut by 4 bases, the J end by 4 bases, with 13 bases between. The germline V gene encodes CDR1 GTSNPN and CDR2 SVGIG (reference sequence). The CDR3 runs 13 residues. For the CDR3, the DNA is TGTGCCTGGACACAGGGAGTTGCCTATGGCTACACCTTC. Protein sequence: CAWTQGVAYGYTF.